The 28 T cell receptor beta chains below were found in one sample sequenced in a study of T cells in Graves' hyperthyroidism and ophthalmopathy (dated by TCRdb to about 2019). The library was produced with multiplex PCR. Sequencing instrument: Illumina HiSeq 2000. The TCR beta CDR3 regions were amplified from RNA transcripts. For the first round of RT-PCR on the TCR CDR3, the HTBI primer set was used together with the Qiagen OneStep RT-PCR kit. TCRdb took the public reads, trimmed them with fastp at Q25, ran MiXCR for clone calling and kept in-frame beta chains. Rows are unified per CDR3 protein, each entry keeping the most common DNA and genes. This sample holds roughly 740,000 distinct CDR3 sequences; roughly 15% were observed only once. Approximately 8.4% of the sample lies in the top ten. Material for sequencing was blood. The receptors originated from a man between 18 and 29 years old with Graves' hyperthyroidism.

The CDR3: CASSLSPAREDDKNIQYF. Here the CDR3 DNA reads TGTGCCAGCAGTTTATCACCGGCGAGGGAGGACGACAAAAACATTCAGTACTTC. The V gene is TRBV28, the J gene TRBJ2-4; D possibly corresponds to TRBD2 (6 bases). In germline, CDR1 is MDHEN, CDR2 SYDVKM. The CDR3 is 18 residues long. V gave up 1 base and J gave up 3 bases, with 19 bases separating them. Full variable domain (missing parts from reference TRBV28 and TRBJ2-4): DVKVTQSSRYLVKRTGEKVFLECVQDMDHENMFWYRQDPGLGLRLIYFSYDVKMKEKGDIPEGYSVSREKKERFSLILESASTNQTSMYLCASSLSPAREDDKNIQYFGAGTRLSVL.

This chain uses TRBV20-1 with TRBJ2-3; D remains unclear. V lost 5 bases, J lost 0 bases, and 15 bases lay in between. Germline assignment: CDR1 DFQATT and CDR2 SNEGSKA (reference sequence). The CDR3 covers 15 residues. The CDR3 DNA sequence: TGCAGTGCTTGGCGTCTCGGAACTAGCACAGATACGCAGTATTTT. It yields the protein CSAWRLGTSTDTQYF.

This clonotype was counted a few times. The chain employs TRBV6-5 and TRBJ2-3; D is perhaps TRBD2 (5 bases). CDR1 and CDR2 from the germline V gene are MNHEY and SVGAGI. This CDR3 has 16 residues. Deletions cut 0 bases from V and 0 bases from J, with 10 bases between. The CDR3, as DNA: TGTGCCAGCAGTTACTCATCCGGGGTGAGCACAGATACGCAGTATTTT. It is translated as CASSYSSGVSTDTQYF.

This clonotype has just a few counts. The V gene is TRBV28, the J gene TRBJ2-4, with 8 positions matching TRBD2. Germline CDR1 reads MDHEN; CDR2 reads SYDVKM. This CDR3 has 14 residues. After removal of 4 bases from V and 6 bases from J, the junction contained 5 bases not matched to a gene. CDR3 DNA: TGTGCCAGCAGTTACACCGGGGGGGGAAACATTCAGTACTTC. Its translation: CASSYTGGGNIQYF.

This clonotype was seen more than once but under ten times. The chain couples TRBV7-9 to TRBJ2-1, with 7 bases identical to TRBD1. J gave up 10 bases and V 5 bases, and 5 bases lay outside the gene matches. The CDR3 totals 12 residues. CDR1 and CDR2 (germline): SEHNR, FQNEAQ (reference sequence). CDR3 in amino acids: CASSTQGVEQFF. CDR3 bases: TGTGCCAGCAGCACCCAGGGGGTCGAGCAGTTCTTC.

At least ten counts were recorded for this clonotype. The J gene is TRBJ2-1, the V gene TRBV7-3, with 7 bases aligning to TRBD1. V lost 0 bases to trimming and J lost 2 bases; unmatched junction nucleotides: 4. The CDR3 covers 16 residues. Germline CDR1 and CDR2: SGHTA and FQGTGA. In DNA form, the CDR3 reads TGTGCCAGCAGCTTAACTCAGGGGGAGACCTACAATGAGCAGTTCTTC. It specifies CASSLTQGETYNEQFF.

Only a few counts were recorded for this clonotype. The V gene is TRBV6-1, the J gene TRBJ2-7; no firm D call. Deletions cut 5 bases from V and 1 base from J, with 18 bases between. This CDR3 is built from 16 residues. Germline assignment: CDR1 MNHNS and CDR2 SASEGT. CDR3 in DNA: TGTGCCAGCAGTTTCACTGAGGATAGCAAATCCTACGAGCAGTACTTC. Amino acid sequence: CASSFTEDSKSYEQYF.

This clonotype has at least ten counts. This rearrangement joins TRBV4-3 to TRBJ2-5, with 9 bases lining up with TRBD2. Unmatched junction bases numbered 13, after V lost 5 bases and J lost 3 bases. This CDR3 is 17 amino acids long. Germline lookup yields CDR1 LGHNA and CDR2 YSLEER. CDR3 in DNA: TGCGCCAGCAGCTTCCTCCGGGGCGGGAGGGGAGAAGAGACCCAGTACTTC. This translates into CASSFLRGGRGEETQYF.

The chain's CDR3 is CASSVDKYNSPLHF. The CDR3 DNA follows: TGTGCCAGCAGCGTTGACAAGTATAATTCACCCCTCCACTTT. The J gene is TRBJ1-6, the V gene TRBV9; D call uncertain. The germline V gene has CDR1 SGDLS and CDR2 YYNGEE. The V and J ends lost 2 bases and 4 bases respectively, with 7 bases between them. This CDR3 spans 14 amino acids.

This clonotype was seen repeatedly, ten times or more. The chain recombines TRBV27 with TRBJ2-1; 11 bases match TRBD2. The CDR3 is 14 residues long. The V segment lost 6 bases and the J segment 9 bases; nucleotides outside the gene matches: 7. The germline CDR1 and CDR2 sequences are MNHEY and SMNVEV (reference sequence). The CDR3: CASRTSSGRFEQFF. The CDR3 DNA reads as TGTGCCAGCAGAACTTCTAGCGGGAGGTTTGAGCAGTTCTTC.

This clonotype has just a few counts. The chain uses TRBV4-3 and TRBJ2-3; 7 positions agree with TRBD2. The CDR3 spans 17 residues. From germline, CDR1 is LGHNA and CDR2 YSLEER. The V and J ends lost 0 bases and 8 bases, in that order; junction bases with no gene match: 14. The CDR3 sequence is CASSQDSSGARIGTQYF. CDR3 nucleotide sequence: TGCGCCAGCAGCCAAGATTCCAGCGGGGCCCGGATAGGTACGCAGTATTTT.

This chain links TRBV28 with TRBJ2-1, with 9 bases lining up with TRBD1. The trim removed 6 bases at V and 4 bases at J, leaving 7 bases unmatched. The CDR3 totals 15 residues. Germline V gene lookup returns CDR1 MDHEN and CDR2 SYDVKM. The CDR3 nucleotides are TGTGCCAGCAGCACTACAGGGGGCAGATACAATGAGCAGTTCTTC. Protein sequence: CASSTTGGRYNEQFF.

A few counts support this clonotype. The chain is built from TRBV4-3 and TRBJ2-3; D is undetermined. The germline CDR1 and CDR2 sequences are LGHNA and YSLEER. The CDR3 is made up of 15 amino acids. V lost 0 bases, J lost 2 bases, and 9 bases lay in between. The CDR3 coding sequence is TGCGCCAGCAGCCAAGACGAAGGGCTCACAGATACGCAGTATTTT. This gives the protein CASSQDEGLTDTQYF.

This clonotype was observed a handful of times. V gene TRBV7-2 combines with J gene TRBJ1-5, with D tentatively TRBD1 (5 bases). The CDR3 is made up of 16 amino acids. Trimming pared 1 base from V and 4 bases from J, leaving 14 bases between. The germline CDR1 and CDR2 sequences are SGHTA and FQGNSA. DNA for the CDR3: TGTGCCAGCAGCTTAGGGGCGGGACGCTTGAATCAGCCCCAGCATTTT. Translated: CASSLGAGRLNQPQHF.

The chain employs TRBV28 and TRBJ1-1; weak D call: TRBD1 (6 bases). The germline V and J ends were trimmed by 3 bases and 3 bases, with 17 bases remaining between them. The CDR3 runs 16 residues. Per the germline V gene, CDR1 is MDHEN and CDR2 is SYDVKM. CDR3 in amino acids: CASSFEQGFVDTEAFF. CDR3 nucleotide sequence: TGTGCCAGCAGTTTCGAGCAGGGGTTCGTGGACACTGAAGCTTTCTTT.

This clonotype was seen many times. The chain joins TRBV15 to TRBJ2-2, with D perhaps matching TRBD1 (5 bases). The CDR3 extends over 16 amino acids. Germline loops: CDR1 LNHNV, CDR2 YYDKDF (reference sequence). Trimming left V 1 base short and J 7 bases short, with 16 bases between. DNA for the CDR3: TGTGCCACCAGCAGAGTCCCCAGCAGGGAAGGCGGGGAGCTGTTTTTT. Its protein product is CATSRVPSREGGELFF. Complete variable domain (other parts from reference TRBV15 and TRBJ2-2): DAMVIQNPRYQVTQFGKPVTLSCSQTLNHNVMYWYQQKSSQAPKLLFHYYDKDFNNEADTPDNFQSRRPNTSFCFLDIRSPGLGDTAMYLCATSRVPSREGGELFFGEGSRLTVL.

This rearrangement joins TRBV20-1 to TRBJ1-2; the match to TRBD1 covers 7 bases. This CDR3 is built from 13 residues. Germline V lookup: CDR1 DFQATT, CDR2 SNEGSKA (reference sequence). V lost 6 bases and J lost 4; bases outside the gene matches: 8. CDR3 protein: CSATAQGSYGYTF. CDR3 DNA sequence: TGCAGTGCAACCGCACAGGGGAGCTATGGCTACACCTTC.

At least ten counts were recorded for this clonotype. J is TRBJ2-7 and V is TRBV5-5, with D perhaps TRBD2 (5 bases). The CDR3 is 12 amino acids. Germline values: CDR1 SGHKS, CDR2 YYEKEE (reference sequence). The V end lost 0 bases, the J end lost 5 bases, and 6 bases lay between the germline ends. The CDR3 coding sequence is TGTGCCAGCAGCTTGGAACTAGACGAGCAGTACTTC. Its translation is CASSLELDEQYF.

The chain combines TRBV30 with TRBJ2-3; D may be TRBD2 (5 bases). V was clipped by 2 bases and J by 5 bases, with 8 bases between them. CDR3 size: 12 residues. Germline V CDR1 and CDR2: GTSNPN, SVGIG (reference sequence). CDR3 protein: CAWSMGEDTQYF. The CDR3 DNA follows: TGTGCCTGGAGTATGGGAGAAGATACGCAGTATTTT.

This clonotype was seen a handful of times. The gene calls are TRBV4-2 and TRBJ2-6; 9 bases are shared with TRBD1. V was clipped by 3 bases and J by 12 bases; unmatched bases: 9. CDR1 is LGHNA and CDR2 is YNFKEQ in the germline V gene. The CDR3 spans 15 residues. As DNA, the CDR3 is TGTGCCAGCAGCCACTCCGGGACAGGGTTTCCCGTCCTGACTTTC. It specifies CASSHSGTGFPVLTF.

This clonotype occurred a few times. The chain carries TRBV6-2 or TRBV6-3 and TRBJ1-1; no clear D. The germline V and J ends were trimmed by 1 base and 6 bases, with 12 bases remaining between them. The germline V gene has CDR1 MNHEY and CDR2 SVGEGT. There are 14 residues in the CDR3. This CDR3 reads CASSYLYGNAEAFF. CDR3 bases: TGTGCCAGCAGTTACTTATACGGAAACGCTGAAGCTTTCTTT.

This clonotype appeared many times. V usage is TRBV5-4 and J usage is TRBJ2-5, with D possibly TRBD2 on 7 matching bases. V was clipped by 3 bases and J by 4 bases, with 16 bases between them. From germline, CDR1 is SGHNT and CDR2 YYREEE (reference sequence). The CDR3 contains 15 residues. DNA of the CDR3: TGTGCCAGCAGCTACAGGGCGGGGGTCAGAGAGACCCAGTACTTC. Translated, it gives CASSYRAGVRETQYF.

The V and J genes are TRBV27 and TRBJ2-1, with D hard to call. The V gene lost 7 bases and the J gene lost 0 bases, with 16 bases spanning the gap. The CDR3 is made up of 16 amino acids. Germline V gene lookup returns CDR1 MNHEY and CDR2 SMNVEV (reference sequence). CDR3 sequence (DNA): TGTGCCAGCACCTCCCTCGGGCTCAACTCCTACAATGAGCAGTTCTTC. Amino acid sequence: CASTSLGLNSYNEQFF.

The CDR3 spells CASSADRGAEGYTF. CDR3 sequence (DNA): TGTGCCAGCAGTGCAGACAGGGGCGCGGAGGGCTACACCTTC. J is TRBJ1-2 and V is TRBV2; 8 bases align to TRBD1. Germline assignment: CDR1 SNHLY and CDR2 FYNNEI. The V segment lost 4 bases and the J segment 8 bases; nucleotides outside the gene matches: 9. The CDR3 contains 14 residues.

Many counts were recorded for this clonotype. This chain joins TRBV20-1 and TRBJ2-5; a weak D match, TRBD1 (6 bases). The germline V gene encodes CDR1 DFQATT and CDR2 SNEGSKA (reference sequence). Between the trimmed V and J ends, which lost 8 bases and 13 bases, there was a span of 14 bases. The CDR3 contains 9 residues. The CDR3 region has the DNA TGCAGTCCGTCCGGGACAACGTACTTC. It specifies CSPSGTTYF.

There are many counts of this clonotype. The chain employs TRBV2 and TRBJ1-1; the D gene is possibly TRBD1 (6 bases). The CDR3 is 15 residues long. Looked up from germline, CDR1 is SNHLY and CDR2 is FYNNEI. V lost 11 bases and J 4 bases, leaving 23 bases between the germline ends. The CDR3, as DNA: TGTGCCGGCAAAGACCGGGGGGCCCCGGGCACTGAAGCTTTCTTT. It specifies CAGKDRGAPGTEAFF. The whole variable domain, remainder taken from reference TRBV2 and TRBJ1-1, is EPEVTQTPSHQVTQMGQEVILRCVPISNHLYFYWYRQILGQKVEFLVSFYNNEISEKSEIFDDQFSVERPDGSNFTLKIRSTKLEDSAMYFCAGKDRGAPGTEAFFGQGTRLTVV.

This clonotype was seen only a few times. V and J are TRBV6-1 and TRBJ1-1; D is unresolved. The ends were cut back, 7 bases at V and 4 bases at J, with 13 bases in the middle. The V gene's germline CDR1 is MNHNS and CDR2 SASEGT. The CDR3 contains 13 residues. For the CDR3, the DNA is TGTGCCAGCACCCAAACCGGGTTCACTGAAGCTTTCTTT. Translating gives CASTQTGFTEAFF.

The genes are TRBV29-1 and TRBJ2-3, with a weak D call TRBD1 (6 bases). Germline values: CDR1 SQVTM, CDR2 ANQGSEA. The CDR3 runs 15 residues. V lost 5 bases and J lost 0, with 15 bases in between. For the CDR3, the DNA is TGCAGCGTTTGTGACAGGTTAGACAGCACAGATACGCAGTATTTT. This translates into CSVCDRLDSTDTQYF.